Listed below are T cell receptor beta chains from one sample, sequenced in a study of blood T cell repertoires in COVID-19. Sequencing was performed with immunoSEQ multiplex PCR; in TCRdb, only in-frame clones are kept and a portion is missing. The data hold 130,000 to 150,000 clones, with 88% observed a single time. The material sequenced was peripheral blood. All receptors derive from a man aged 45-65 years with active or convalescent COVID-19. Both conserved end residues are part of each CDR3. D genes are given only for firm matches. Some rows mark clone size as missing; the rest say once, few, many or name a class of expanded clone.

>TRBJ2-3|-|TRBD1|TRBV6-6|14
CASVPGTGIDTQYF
TGTGCCAGCGTGCCCGGGACAGGGATAGATACGCAGTATTTT
>TRBJ1-1|-|-|TRBV6-5|12
CASSSVNTEAFF
TGTGCCAGCAGTTCGGTTAACACTGAAGCTTTCTTT
>TRBJ2-3|-|TRBD2|TRBV5-1|19
CASSNDRGLAGFRTDTQYF
TGCGCCAGCAGCAACGACCGAGGACTAGCGGGATTCCGCACAGATACGCAGTATTTT
>TRBJ2-2|-|-|TRBV27|16
CASSFQGGLGSWELFF
TGTGCCAGCAGTTTCCAGGGGGGACTAGGATCGTGGGAGCTGTTTTTT
>TRBJ1-5|-|-|TRBV11-2|14
CASRRLGPNQPQHF
TGTGCCAGCAGAAGACTAGGACCCAATCAGCCCCAGCATTTT
>TRBJ2-5|-|TRBD1|TRBV24-1|16
CATSDLPDRGQGTQYF
TGTGCCACCAGTGACCTTCCAGACAGGGGGCAAGGGACCCAGTACTTC
>TRBJ2-7|-|TRBD1|TRBV2|14
CASSPGTGGFEQYF
TGTGCCAGCAGTCCCGGGACAGGGGGTTTCGAGCAGTACTTC
>TRBJ1-1|-|TRBD1|TRBV18|17
CASSPPDRGIIYGEAFF
TGTGCCAGCTCACCGCCGGACAGGGGAATTATATACGGTGAAGCTTTCTTT
>TRBJ2-7|-|TRBD1|TRBV7-2|17
CASSLGPVTGGIYEQYF
TGTGCCAGCAGCTTAGGTCCCGTGACAGGGGGCATCTACGAGCAGTACTTC
>TRBJ1-5|-|-|TRBV6-6|15
CASRTQGAGNQPQHF
TGTGCCAGCAGAACACAGGGTGCAGGCAATCAGCCCCAGCATTTT
>TRBJ2-7|-|-|TRBV6-5|16
CASSYGGGSGSYEQYF
TGTGCCAGCAGTTACGGGGGAGGTTCAGGGTCCTACGAGCAGTACTTC
>TRBJ2-3|-|TRBD2|TRBV29-1|15
CSVEGLAGGTDTQYF
TGCAGCGTTGAGGGACTAGCGGGAGGGACAGATACGCAGTATTTT
>TRBJ2-7|once|TRBD2|TRBV30|15
CAWRRTGGSSYEQYF
TGTGCCTGGAGGAGAACGGGAGGGTCATCCTACGAGCAGTACTTC
>TRBJ2-1|-|TRBD1|TRBV4-2|15
CASSQEGQGYNEQFF
TGTGCCAGCAGCCAAGAGGGACAGGGATACAATGAGCAGTTCTTC
>TRBJ1-1|-|TRBD1|TRBV19|15
CASSRTGRTNTEAFF
TGTGCCAGTAGTAGGACAGGTCGGACGAACACTGAAGCTTTCTTT
>TRBJ1-2|-|-|TRBV28|14
CASSLGGAGKSYTF
TGTGCCAGCAGTTTAGGGGGCGCAGGAAAGAGCTACACCTTC
>TRBJ1-4|-|-|TRBV5-4|14
CASSPGRDNEKLFF
TGTGCCAGCAGCCCTGGGAGGGATAATGAAAAACTGTTTTTT
>TRBJ2-3|-|-|TRBV28|12
CATGLSTDTQYF
TGTGCCACGGGACTCAGCACAGATACGCAGTATTTT
>TRBJ2-1|-|TRBD1|TRBV6-6|16
CASSYGTGGLYNEQFF
TGTGCCAGCAGTTACGGGACAGGGGGCCTCTACAATGAGCAGTTCTTC
>TRBJ1-5|-|-|TRBV5-7|14
CASSLDRPNQPQHF
TGTGCCAGCAGCCTAGACAGACCCAATCAGCCCCAGCATTTT
>TRBJ1-6|few|TRBD1|TRBV6-6|14
CASSPTGGNSPLHF
TGTGCCAGCAGTCCTACAGGGGGTAATTCACCCCTCCACTTT
>TRBJ2-7|-|-|TRBV11-2|15
CASSGHRDSAYEQYF
TGTGCCAGCAGCGGTCACCGAGACAGCGCCTACGAGCAGTACTTC
>TRBJ2-1|-|TRBD2|TRBV5-1|16
CASSSGGLAGSNEQFF
TGCGCCAGCAGCTCCGGCGGACTAGCGGGAAGCAATGAGCAGTTCTTC
>TRBJ2-1|-|-|TRBV25-1|13
CASSASNREEQFF
TGTGCCAGCAGTGCTTCCAACAGGGAAGAGCAGTTCTTC
>TRBJ1-5|-|TRBD1|TRBV6-5|15
CATADRGSGNQPQHF
TGTGCCACCGCTGACAGGGGGTCGGGCAATCAGCCCCAGCATTTT
>TRBJ2-1|-|TRBD1|TRBV6-4|14
CASSDWGTGAEQFF
TGTGCCAGCAGTGACTGGGGGACAGGGGCTGAGCAGTTCTTC
>TRBJ1-3|few|-|TRBV25-1|13
CASSSPGLDTIYF
TGTGCCAGCTCCAGCCCGGGGTTGGACACCATATATTTT
>TRBJ1-4|-|-|TRBV7-9|14
CASSSGTGVEKLFF
TGTGCCAGCAGCTCCGGGACGGGAGTCGAAAAACTGTTTTTT
>TRBJ2-4|-|TRBD1|TRBV13|16
CASSSSSGTGDHIQYF
TGTGCCAGCAGCTCTAGTAGCGGGACAGGGGACCACATTCAGTACTTC
>TRBJ2-3|-|-|TRBV10-3|14
CAIRDTLGTDTQYF
TGTGCCATCAGAGACACGCTGGGCACAGATACGCAGTATTTT
>TRBJ1-4|-|TRBD1|TRBV18|16
CASSPRQGVGEEKLFF
TGTGCCAGCTCACCACGACAGGGGGTAGGAGAGGAAAAACTGTTTTTT
>TRBJ1-1|-|-|TRBV11-3|14
CASSPEGAHAEAFF
TGTGCCAGCAGCCCCGAAGGAGCGCACGCTGAAGCTTTCTTT
>TRBJ2-3|-|TRBD2|TRBV27|17
CASSQTRTRPPTDTQYF
TGTGCCAGCAGCCAAACTCGGACTAGGCCCCCCACAGATACGCAGTATTTT
>TRBJ2-1|-|-|TRBV15|13
CATSSEGGGEQFF
TGTGCCACCAGCAGTGAGGGAGGCGGAGAGCAGTTCTTC
>TRBJ2-2|-|TRBD1|TRBV18|15
CASSTGQGGTGELFF
TGTGCCAGCTCAACAGGACAGGGCGGCACCGGGGAGCTGTTTTTT
>TRBJ2-7|once|TRBD2|TRBV7-8|15
CASSRTSGNSYEQYF
TGTGCCAGCAGCCGGACTAGCGGGAACTCCTACGAGCAGTACTTC
>TRBJ2-5|-|TRBD2|TRBV4-1|14
CASSQPSGGWTQYF
TGCGCCAGCAGCCAACCCTCGGGAGGGTGGACCCAGTACTTC
>TRBJ2-7|-|-|TRBV5-1|15
CASSAGTPTFGEQYF
TGCGCCAGCAGCGCCGGGACACCGACCTTTGGGGAGCAGTACTTC
>TRBJ2-1|-|-|TRBV28|14
CASGGGGGHNEQFF
TGTGCCAGCGGGGGTGGGGGCGGACACAATGAGCAGTTCTTC
>TRBJ2-2|-|-|TRBV30|15
CAWSYTRQYTGELFF
TGTGCCTGGAGTTACACACGACAATACACCGGGGAGCTGTTTTTT
>TRBJ2-7|-|-|TRBV11-2|15
CASRLPRGNTYEQYF
TGTGCCAGCAGGTTACCCAGGGGAAATACCTACGAGCAGTACTTC
>TRBJ2-5|-|TRBD2|TRBV28|15
CACGLAGENGETQYF
TGTGCCTGCGGGCTAGCGGGTGAGAATGGTGAGACCCAGTACTTC
>TRBJ1-4|-|-|TRBV28|13
CASRLWASEKLFF
TGTGCCAGCCGTTTGTGGGCAAGTGAAAAACTGTTTTTT
>TRBJ2-1|-|TRBD2|TRBV27|16
CASSLRASGRAYEQFF
TGTGCCAGCAGTTTACGGGCTAGCGGGAGAGCCTATGAGCAGTTCTTC
>TRBJ1-5|-|-|TRBV19|14
CASSTTGISQPQHF
TGTGCCAGTAGTACTACAGGGATATCCCAGCCCCAGCATTTT